This record looks at one T cell receptor (beta chain) sequence and its context. The data derive from a study of blood T cell repertoires in COVID-19. Turning to the study itself: Both acute and convalescent COVID-19 samples were obtained from the United States, Italy and Spain. T cells, B-cell-depleted T cells, or PBMCs supplied cDNA or gDNA.

The germline CDR1 and CDR2 sequences are SGHVS and FQNEAQ. CDR3 length: 18 amino acids. V was pared by 0 bases and J by 1 base, with 17 bases between. Original processing methods: Reference gene primer amplification gave estimated nucleated cell counts. Data came from immunoSEQ multiplex PCR; TCRdb stores just in-frame clones and leaves some out. V and J calls and clone size are as listed in that table; D and trimming were resolved from the DNA. The data hold roughly 290,000 clones, with approximately 80% observed a single time. The sequence was obtained from a woman between 50 and 59 years old with active or convalescent COVID-19. Sequencing input: peripheral blood. The chain is built from TRBV7-8 and TRBJ2-3; D gene unclear. This CDR3 is CASSLAPFESQGTDTQYF. The CDR3 DNA follows: TGTGCCAGCAGCTTAGCCCCCTTTGAAAGCCAAGGCACAGATACGCAGTATTTT.